The next 14 T cell receptor beta chains were all read from a single sample in a study of radiotherapy plus CTLA-4 blockade in lung cancer. Data came from immunoSEQ multiplex PCR; TCRdb stores just in-frame clones and leaves some out. The sample yields about 110,000 clones, 85% to 90% seen once. The sequences come from peripheral blood, collected from a patient treated with radiotherapy plus ipilimumab. These receptors were taken from a human donor with non-small cell lung cancer that progressed on radiotherapy plus ipilimumab. Some clones in this sample may be carry-over from other donors' samples.

CDR3 nucleotide sequence: TGTGCCAGCAGCTTTCGAGGACAAGAGACCCAGTACTTC. As protein: CASSFRGQETQYF. The gene calls are TRBV7-2 and TRBJ2-5; D remains unclear. The CDR3 extends over 13 amino acids. Germline CDR1 SGHTA, CDR2 FQGNSA. Trimming removed 3 bases from V and 2 bases from J, with 7 bases in between.

This clone has more than one count but fewer than ten. The chain recombines TRBV25-1 with TRBJ2-5; D is unresolved. This CDR3 contains 12 residues. The V gene lost 4 bases and the J gene lost 5 bases, with 8 bases spanning the gap. The germline V gene encodes CDR1 MGHDK and CDR2 SYGVNS. This CDR3 is CASSAFLETQYF. The CDR3 bases are TGTGCCAGCAGTGCCTTTCTGGAGACCCAGTACTTC.

The chain joins TRBV4-1 to TRBJ1-2; 11 nucleotides line up with TRBD1. The junction had 9 bases not matched to a gene; V was cut back by 0 bases and J by 6 bases. This CDR3 has 17 amino acids. Germline loops: CDR1 MGHRA, CDR2 YSYEKL. This CDR3 is CASSQDPGGTGGDGYTF. In nucleotides, the CDR3 is TGCGCCAGCAGCCAAGACCCTGGGGGGACAGGGGGGGATGGCTACACCTTC.

J is TRBJ2-7 and V is TRBV19; a possible D gene is TRBD1 (6 bases). The CDR3 length is 18 residues. The V gene's germline CDR1 is LNHDA and CDR2 SQIVND (reference sequence). The V and J ends lost 5 bases and 0 bases respectively, with 23 bases between them. The CDR3 spells CASSVYLLRGRPSYEQYF. CDR3 in DNA: TGTGCCAGTAGTGTTTACCTACTCAGGGGCCGACCCTCCTACGAGCAGTACTTC.

The genes are TRBV6-4 and TRBJ2-7; D is undetermined. V was shortened by 10 bases and J by 2 bases, with 18 bases between the two germline ends. CDR1 is MRHNA, CDR2 SNTAGT, per germline. The CDR3 consists of 14 residues. This CDR3 is CATSHGGSPYEQYF. CDR3 DNA: TGTGCCACCTCTCACGGTGGCAGTCCCTACGAGCAGTACTTC.

This clone was found once. CDR3 DNA sequence: TGCGCCAGCACCTTTAGGACAGGGTTGAACACTGAAGCTTTCTTT. Translating it yields CASTFRTGLNTEAFF. The J gene is TRBJ1-1, the V gene TRBV5-1; 8 positions match TRBD1. Germline CDR1 is SGHRS and CDR2 is YFSETQ. This CDR3 is built from 15 residues. J gave up 0 bases and V 6 bases, and 7 bases lay outside the gene matches.

V usage is TRBV18 and J usage is TRBJ2-2, with a possible D match to TRBD1 (6 bases). The ends were cut back, 2 bases at V and 5 bases at J, with 12 bases in the middle. Per germline, CDR1 KGHSH and CDR2 LQKENI. The CDR3 length is 15 residues. In DNA, the CDR3 is TGTGCCAGCTCACCAGGGGGCCGGTGGACCGGGGAGCTGTTTTTT. Translating it yields CASSPGGRWTGELFF.

This chain joins TRBV4-3 and TRBJ1-5; no firm D call. The CDR3 consists of 13 residues. Germline V gene sequence: CDR1 LGHNA, CDR2 YSLEER. The V gene lost 0 bases and the J gene lost 6 bases, with 6 bases spanning the gap. The CDR3 coding sequence is TGCGCCAGCAGCCAAGATATGGGTCAGCCCCAGCATTTT. As protein: CASSQDMGQPQHF.

The chain joins TRBV4-3 to TRBJ1-1; D unclear. The CDR3 consists of 14 residues. With 0 bases removed from V and 6 bases from J, the gap between germline ends came to 11 bases. CDR1 is LGHNA, CDR2 YSLEER, per germline. As DNA, the CDR3 is TGCGCCAGCAGCCAAGATCTAGGGTACCCTGAAGCTTTCTTT. Its protein is CASSQDLGYPEAFF.

This sequence joins TRBV6-5 and TRBJ1-5, with TRBD1 matching over 7 bases. Germline V gives CDR1 MNHEY, CDR2 SVGAGI. The length of the CDR3 is 16 residues. V lost 1 base and J lost 9; bases outside the gene matches: 12. CDR3 nucleotides: TGTGCCAGCAGTTACTTCGCGACAGGGAGGGATATGCCCCAGCATTTT. Residues: CASSYFATGRDMPQHF.

The chain recombines TRBV27 with TRBJ2-6; the D gene could be TRBD1 or TRBD2 (6 bases each). V lost 10 bases and J lost 0, with 13 bases in between. The CDR3 has 15 amino acids. Germline loops: CDR1 MNHEY, CDR2 SMNVEV (reference sequence). As DNA, the CDR3 is TGTGCCACCTCTAGGGGGGTCTCTGGGGCCAACGTCCTGACTTTC. Residues: CATSRGVSGANVLTF.

The chain recombines TRBV5-1 with TRBJ2-3, with TRBD1 matching 8 bases. The germline V gene has CDR1 SGHRS and CDR2 YFSETQ. The CDR3 extends over 15 amino acids. Trimming took 6 bases from V and 4 from J; bases not matched to a gene: 10. The CDR3, as DNA: TGCGCCAGCAACCTTCAGGGGGCAGGGTCAGATACGCAGTATTTT. Translation gives CASNLQGAGSDTQYF.

This chain uses TRBV7-9 with TRBJ1-2, with D tentatively TRBD1 (6 bases). V was shortened by 8 bases and J by 2 bases, with 18 bases between the two germline ends. Germline values: CDR1 SEHNR, CDR2 FQNEAQ (reference sequence). CDR3 length: 15 residues. CDR3 in DNA: TGTGCCAGCGCCTTAGTCATAGGACAGAACTATGGCTACACCTTC. Residues: CASALVIGQNYGYTF.

The CDR3 spells CASSDRGLAEQYF. CDR3 DNA: TGTGCCAGCAGTGACAGGGGATTAGCCGAGCAGTACTTC. The chain uses TRBV2 and TRBJ2-7, with D possibly matching TRBD1 (6 bases). The V gene's germline CDR1 is SNHLY and CDR2 FYNNEI. This CDR3 has 13 amino acids. With 3 bases removed from V and 6 bases from J, the gap between germline ends came to 12 bases.